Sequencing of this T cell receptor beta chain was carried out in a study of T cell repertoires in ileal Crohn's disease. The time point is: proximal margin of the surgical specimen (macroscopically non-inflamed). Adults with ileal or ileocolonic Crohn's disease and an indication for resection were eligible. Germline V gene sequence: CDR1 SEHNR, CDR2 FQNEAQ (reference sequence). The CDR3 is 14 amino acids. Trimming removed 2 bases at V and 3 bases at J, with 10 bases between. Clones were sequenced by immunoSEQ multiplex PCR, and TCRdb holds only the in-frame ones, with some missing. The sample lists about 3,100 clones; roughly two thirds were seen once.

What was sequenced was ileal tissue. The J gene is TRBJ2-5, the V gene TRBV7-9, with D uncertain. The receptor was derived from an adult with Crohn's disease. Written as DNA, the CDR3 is TGTGCCAGCAGCTTAAGCCACCTAGAAGAGACCCAGTACTTC. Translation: CASSLSHLEETQYF.